These 9 T cell receptor beta chains came from one sample sequenced in a study of control samples from healthy donors and cancer patients (TCRdb year 2020). Library method: the immunoSEQ multiplex PCR assay. Imported from immuneACCESS, the table was reduced by TCRdb to in-frame sequences with V and J called. These copies leave out some clones; in studies compared against another copy, an unresolved V gene accounts for under half, and the cause of the remainder is not known. The sample yields 100,000 to 150,000 clones; around 92% were counted once. The ten biggest clones cover 0.58% of the sample. The sequenced sample was PBMCs. These receptors all stem from an elderly man with head and neck cancer.

The rearrangement links TRBV10-2 to TRBJ2-5; TRBD1 or TRBD2 may be the D gene (5 bases each). Trimming pared 2 bases from V and 1 base from J, leaving 14 bases between. The CDR3 spans 16 residues. Per the germline V gene, CDR1 is WSHSY and CDR2 is SAAADI. This CDR3 reads CASSEGEGKPQETQYF. DNA of the CDR3: TGCGCCAGCAGTGAGGGTGAGGGGAAACCCCAAGAGACCCAGTACTTC.

The genes are TRBV5-1 and TRBJ2-1; D is possibly TRBD2 (5 bases). V lost 0 bases to trimming and J lost 5 bases, with 9 bases between them. CDR1 and CDR2 (germline): SGHRS, YFSETQ. This CDR3 region has 14 residues. The CDR3 coding sequence is TGCGCCAGCAGCTTGGGAGGGCCTAACAATGAGCAGTTCTTC. As protein: CASSLGGPNNEQFF.

This clone appeared once. This chain uses TRBV11-3 with TRBJ2-3, with D tentatively TRBD2 (6 bases). Trimming pared 3 bases from V and 6 bases from J, leaving 10 bases between. The CDR3 consists of 13 residues. The V gene's germline CDR1 is SGHNT and CDR2 YENEEA. The CDR3 here is CASSLEGPDTQYF. The CDR3 DNA reads as TGTGCCAGCAGCTTGGAGGGGCCGGATACGCAGTATTTT.

Details on this clone: This sample also contains other DNA sequences that code for the same CDR3. This chain joins TRBV11-2 and TRBJ1-1; D unresolved. V lost 5 bases to trimming and J lost 4 bases, with 11 bases between them. The CDR3 is 13 amino acids. Per germline, CDR1 SGHAT and CDR2 FQNNGV. In nucleotides, the CDR3 is TGTGCCAGCAGCCCTGATCGGGGCACTGAAGCTTTCTTT. Its protein is CASSPDRGTEAFF.

V gene TRBV9 combines with J gene TRBJ2-5, with D maybe TRBD2 (6 bases). The germline CDR1 and CDR2 sequences are SGDLS and YYNGEE. The CDR3 covers 15 residues. Trimming shortened V by 1 base and J by 5 bases, and 15 bases separated the two germline ends. For the CDR3, the DNA is TGTGCCAGCAGCGTACGCCCAGCGGGTGGGGAGACCCAGTACTTC. The encoded protein is CASSVRPAGGETQYF.

The rearrangement links TRBV29-1 to TRBJ1-1; 7 bases are a match to TRBD1. Germline V gene sequence: CDR1 SQVTM, CDR2 ANQGSEA. V lost 7 bases, J lost 0 bases, and 5 bases stayed unmatched. The CDR3 loop spans 13 amino acids. CDR3 sequence: CSGRTGLNTEAFF. The CDR3 bases are TGCAGCGGCCGGACAGGACTGAACACTGAAGCTTTCTTT.

J is TRBJ2-7 and V is TRBV27, with D possibly matching TRBD2 (5 bases). Germline V CDR1 and CDR2: MNHEY, SMNVEV (reference sequence). The CDR3 length is 11 residues. V was clipped by 8 bases and J by 4 bases, with 9 bases between them. The CDR3 sequence is CASGSIYEQYF. The CDR3 nucleotides read TGTGCCAGCGGGAGTATTTACGAGCAGTACTTC.

This clone was found once. This chain connects TRBV9 to TRBJ1-2; D possibly corresponds to TRBD1 (6 bases). This CDR3 has 15 residues. Germline V lookup: CDR1 SGDLS, CDR2 YYNGEE. Trimming left V 5 bases short and J 0 bases short, with 14 bases between. The CDR3 region has the DNA TGTGCCAGCAGGCTGCGGGACACCGCTAACTATGGCTACACCTTC. It yields the protein CASRLRDTANYGYTF.

The chain carries TRBV18 and TRBJ1-1; perhaps TRBD1 as D (6 bases). Trimming removed 2 bases from V and 3 bases from J, with 10 bases in between. The CDR3 consists of 14 residues. Germline V gene sequence: CDR1 KGHSH, CDR2 LQKENI. The DNA of the CDR3 is TGTGCCAGCTCACCAGGGGGGGCGTACACTGAAGCTTTCTTT. It is translated as CASSPGGAYTEAFF.